This T cell receptor beta chain was documented in a study of T-cell reconstitution after alpha-beta-depleted transplantation in children. Remarks on this clonotype: Its specificity is not known.

The CDR3 runs to 14 residues. Deletions cut 6 bases from V and 4 bases from J, with 13 bases between. The germline V gene encodes CDR1 MRHNA and CDR2 SNTAGT. TCRbeta library preparation incorporated unique molecular identifiers. Each CDR3 protein is one row after TCRdb ran MiXCR on the PCR reads. The top ten hold 9.1% of the sample, which has about 300,000 distinct CDR3 sequences, 6% to 10% seen once. Findings of the study overall: One year after transplant, T-cell counts and diversity came mostly from newly produced T cells. Diversity of TCRbeta at day 60 was high in some patients, arising from surviving recipient T cells and thymic progenitors.

The specimen comprised peripheral blood, sampled 360 days after TCRalphabeta/CD19-depleted stem cell transplant. The TCR originated in a female patient aged 2-15 years who had a stem cell transplant for Fanconi anemia, so the T cells may come from the graft donor. V gene TRBV6-4 combines with J gene TRBJ1-5; possibly TRBD1 for D (5 bases). The CDR3 DNA reads TGTGCCAGCAGAATCGACAGTCTAAATCAGCCCCAGCATTTT. Amino acid sequence: CASRIDSLNQPQHF.